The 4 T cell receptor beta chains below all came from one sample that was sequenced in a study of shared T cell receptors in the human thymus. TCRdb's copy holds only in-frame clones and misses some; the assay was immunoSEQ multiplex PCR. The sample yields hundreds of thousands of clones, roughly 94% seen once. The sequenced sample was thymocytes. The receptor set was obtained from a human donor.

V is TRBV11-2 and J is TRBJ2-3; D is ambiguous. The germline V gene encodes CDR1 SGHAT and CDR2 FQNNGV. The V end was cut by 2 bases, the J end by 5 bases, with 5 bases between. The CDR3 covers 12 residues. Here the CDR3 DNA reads TGTGCCAGCAGCTTAAGTCAAGATACGCAGTATTTT. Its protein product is CASSLSQDTQYF.

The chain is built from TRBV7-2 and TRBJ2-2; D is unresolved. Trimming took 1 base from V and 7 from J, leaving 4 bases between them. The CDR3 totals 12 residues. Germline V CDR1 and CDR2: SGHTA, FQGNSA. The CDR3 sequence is CASSLVFGELFF. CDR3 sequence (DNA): TGTGCCAGCAGCTTAGTTTTCGGGGAGCTGTTTTTT.

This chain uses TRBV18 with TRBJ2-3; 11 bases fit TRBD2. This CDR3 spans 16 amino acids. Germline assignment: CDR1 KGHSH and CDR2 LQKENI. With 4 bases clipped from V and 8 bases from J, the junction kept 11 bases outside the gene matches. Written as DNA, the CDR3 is TGTGCCAGCTCACGCGGGACTAGCGGCCACGAAGGTACGCAGTATTTT. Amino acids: CASSRGTSGHEGTQYF.

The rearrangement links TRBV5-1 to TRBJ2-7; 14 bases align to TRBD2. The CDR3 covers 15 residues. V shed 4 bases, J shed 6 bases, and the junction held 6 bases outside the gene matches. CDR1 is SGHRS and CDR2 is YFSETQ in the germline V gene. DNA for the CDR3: TGCGCCAGCAGCGCAGGGACTAGCGGGAGCTTCGAGCAGTACTTC. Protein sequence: CASSAGTSGSFEQYF. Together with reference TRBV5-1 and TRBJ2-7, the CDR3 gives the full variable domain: KAGVTQTPRYLIKTRGQQVTLSCSPISGHRSVSWYQQTPGQGLQFLFEYFSETQRNKGNFPGRFSGRQFSNSRSEMNVSTLELGDSALYLCASSAGTSGSFEQYFGPGTRLTVT.